This is a list of T cell receptor beta chains from one sample in a study of tumor-infiltrating lymphocytes in primary liver carcinoma. MiXCR, applied by TCRdb to the multiplex PCR reads, yields one record per CDR3 protein. Of fewer than 400,000 distinct CDR3 sequences listed, 50% to 70% are singletons. Sample: peripheral blood. The receptors stem from a man aged 40-49 years with primary liver carcinoma and hepatitis B virus infection. Each CDR3 is given with its conserved first and last residue. The D gene is left open where the match is weak. Rows may omit the clone size; those that give it use once, few, many or a size class.

j_call | d_call | clone_size | v_call | cdr3_aa | cdr3_nt
TRBJ2-7 | TRBD1 | NA | TRBV5-5 | CAISLGWTGCSYEQYF | TGTGCCATCAGTTTGGGGTGGACAGGGTGTTCCTACGAGCAGTATTTC
TRBJ1-1 | NA | NA | TRBV5-4 | CASSLGQQLNETFF | TGTGCCAGCAGCTTGGGACAGCAACTTAATGAGACTTTCTTT
TRBJ2-1 | NA | NA | TRBV14 | CASSQDTTNEQFF | TGTGCCAGCAGCCAAGATACGACCAATGAGCAGTTCTTC
TRBJ2-7 | NA | many | TRBV5-4 | CASSAIMSEQYF | TGTGCCAGCAGCGCTATTATGAGTGAGCAGTACTTC
TRBJ2-5 | NA | few | TRBV18 | CASSRGLPPETQYF | TGTGCCAGTTCTCGCGGACTTCCACCGGAGACCCAGTACTTC
TRBJ2-2 | NA | NA | TRBV5-4 | CASSLGLSNTGELFF | TGTGCCAGCAGCTTGGGACTCTCGAACACCGGGGAGCTGTTTTTT
TRBJ2-2 | NA | NA | TRBV7-9 | CANSSIGSGELFF | TGTGCCAACAGCTCAATTGGGTCCGGGGAGCTGTTTTTT
TRBJ2-5 | NA | NA | TRBV4-1 | CASNQQETQYF | TGCGCCAGCAACCAACAAGAGACCCAGTACTTC
TRBJ2-3 | NA | many | TRBV7-8 | CASSLGAIHSPYTQYF | TGTGCCAGCAGCTTGGGAGCGATTCACTCTCCTTATACGCAGTATTTT
TRBJ2-1 | NA | NA | TRBV5-1 | CASIFGNEQFF | TGCGCCAGCATCTTTGGCAATGAGCAGTTCTTC